Sequencing of this T cell receptor (beta chain) was carried out in a study of blood T cell repertoires in COVID-19. Germline CDR1 reads GTSNPN; CDR2 reads SVGIG (reference sequence). The CDR3 contains 12 residues. V lost 3 bases, J lost 6 bases, and 4 bases stayed unmatched. Clones were sequenced by immunoSEQ multiplex PCR, and TCRdb holds only the in-frame ones, with some missing. The sample holds under 300,000 clones; roughly 79% are singletons and the top ten take roughly 2.9%. Input material: peripheral blood. This receptor was obtained from a woman aged 55-69 years with active or convalescent COVID-19. The rearrangement links TRBV30 to TRBJ2-5; 7 bases are a match to TRBD1. The CDR3 is CAWRGRGKTQYF. DNA of the CDR3: TGTGCCTGGAGGGGCAGGGGGAAGACCCAGTACTTC.